These 11 T cell receptor beta chains were sequenced from one sample in a study of cytomegalovirus exposure and HLA in healthy donors. PCR employed 60 Vbeta and 13 Jbeta primers. Only in-frame clones appear in the TCRdb table, and some are missing; sequencing was by immunoSEQ multiplex PCR. This sample has 120,000 to 150,000 clones, with approximately 80% found just once. The sample was PBMCs. The receptors stem from a woman aged 35 to 49 in good health and CMV-seropositive.

This clone was seen a handful of times. This chain links TRBV6-1 with TRBJ1-5, with D unresolved. CDR1 is MNHNS, CDR2 SASEGT, per germline. This CDR3 spans 16 amino acids. Trimming took off 2 bases at V and 0 bases at J, with 11 bases between the two ends. The DNA for the CDR3 is TGTGCCAGCAGTGAATGGGCAGGCCTTAGCAATCAGCCCCAGCATTTT. Translation: CASSEWAGLSNQPQHF.

This chain joins TRBV6-5 and TRBJ2-3, with 7 bases lining up with TRBD2. The junction had 3 bases not matched to a gene; V was cut back by 2 bases and J by 4 bases. Looked up from germline, CDR1 is MNHEY and CDR2 is SVGAGI. The CDR3 contains 14 residues. In nucleotides, the CDR3 is TGTGCCAGCAGTTACGGAGCGGGGTCAGATACGCAGTATTTT. This encodes CASSYGAGSDTQYF.

The J gene is TRBJ1-1, the V gene TRBV15, with D possibly matching TRBD1 (5 bases). Germline CDR1 is LNHNV and CDR2 is YYDKDF (reference sequence). CDR3 size: 15 residues. V was trimmed by 3 bases and J by 0 bases, leaving 11 bases between them. CDR3 region: CATSRLQDMNTEAFF. The CDR3 region has the DNA TGTGCCACCAGCAGGTTACAGGATATGAACACTGAAGCTTTCTTT. The complete variable domain, with remaining parts taken from reference TRBV15 and TRBJ1-1, reads DAMVIQNPRYQVTQFGKPVTLSCSQTLNHNVMYWYQQKSSQAPKLLFHYYDKDFNNEADTPDNFQSRRPNTSFCFLDIRSPGLGDTAMYLCATSRLQDMNTEAFFGQGTRLTVV.

There are a few counts of this clone. The CDR3 sequence is CASSALHGTLNTEAFF. CDR3 nucleotides: TGTGCCAGCAGTGCCCTTCATGGGACACTCAACACTGAAGCTTTCTTT. V and J are TRBV6-4 and TRBJ1-1, with D tentatively TRBD1 (6 bases). V was shortened by 4 bases and J by 2 bases, with 17 bases between the two germline ends. CDR3 length equals 16 residues. Looked up from germline, CDR1 is MRHNA and CDR2 is SNTAGT.

The J gene is TRBJ2-1, the V gene TRBV10-3; 7 positions match TRBD2. The CDR3 spans 14 residues. With 7 bases clipped from V and 9 bases from J, the junction kept 12 bases outside the gene matches. Germline loops: CDR1 ENHRY, CDR2 SYGVKD. For the CDR3, the DNA is TGTGCCATCAAGCGGGACTCCGGTCCGGCTGAGCAGTTCTTC. It translates to CAIKRDSGPAEQFF.

The V and J genes are TRBV7-3 and TRBJ2-7, with TRBD2 matching 8 bases. The CDR3 length is 14 residues. CDR1 is SGHTA, CDR2 FQGTGA, per germline. Trimming removed 3 bases from V and 4 bases from J; junction bases left unmatched: 5. This CDR3 reads CASSFNGGAYEQYF. CDR3 in DNA: TGTGCCAGCAGCTTCAACGGGGGGGCGTACGAGCAGTACTTC. Complete variable domain (other parts from reference TRBV7-3 and TRBJ2-7): GAGVSQTPSNKVTEKGKYVELRCDPISGHTALYWYRQSLGQGPEFLIYFQGTGAADDSGLPNDRFFAVRPEGSVSTLKIQRTERGDSAVYLCASSFNGGAYEQYFGPGTRLTVT.

This sequence joins TRBV6-5 and TRBJ2-7; possibly TRBD2 for D (5 bases). There are 13 residues in the CDR3. V lost 5 bases, J lost 3 bases, and 11 bases lay in between. Germline CDR1 is MNHEY and CDR2 is SVGAGI. The CDR3, as DNA: TGTGCCAGCAGTAGGCTAGCTGGCTACGAGCAGTACTTC. Protein product: CASSRLAGYEQYF.

This rearrangement joins TRBV25-1 to TRBJ1-6; D possibly corresponds to TRBD1 (5 bases). Trimming shortened V by 4 bases and J by 7 bases, and 11 bases separated the two germline ends. CDR1 is MGHDK, CDR2 SYGVNS, per germline. This CDR3 has 14 residues. CDR3 sequence (DNA): TGTGCCAGCAGTGGCCTACAGGAGAATTCACCCCTCCACTTT. Amino acids: CASSGLQENSPLHF.

In this sample, this clone turned up once. The chain is built from TRBV7-9 and TRBJ2-5; the D is unclear. Gene TRBJ2-7 matches the end of the DNA better, so the J call may be wrong. The CDR3 runs 13 residues. Germline CDR1 and CDR2: SEHNR and FQNEAQ (reference sequence). The CDR3 region is CASSLIAANEQYF. In DNA form, the CDR3 reads TGTGCCAGCAGCTTAATCGCTGCGAACGAGCAGTACTTC.

The rearrangement uses TRBV25-1 and TRBJ2-2; D not resolved. V lost 3 bases, J lost 2 bases, and 10 bases lay in between. This CDR3 has 15 amino acids. The germline CDR1 and CDR2 sequences are MGHDK and SYGVNS. CDR3 loop: CASSERSFNTGELFF. DNA of the CDR3: TGTGCCAGCAGTGAGCGGTCATTTAACACCGGGGAGCTGTTTTTT.

Only one count was recorded for this clone. The chain links TRBV5-5 to TRBJ1-3; TRBD1 aligns across 7 bases. Germline V gene data show CDR1 as SGHKS and CDR2 as YYEKEE (reference sequence). The CDR3 totals 15 residues. The V gene end was trimmed by 2 bases and the J gene end by 3 bases; junction bases not matched to a gene: 5. The CDR3 loop reads CASSFRQGGGNTIYF. CDR3 coding DNA: TGTGCCAGCAGCTTCAGACAGGGAGGTGGAAACACCATATATTTT.